One sample yielded the 16 T cell receptor beta chains listed below, sequenced in a study of PD-L1 blockade in urothelial cancer. The protocol was immunoSEQ multiplex PCR, while the TCRdb copy is restricted to in-frame clones and leaves out a portion. Of 40,000 or so clones in the sample, more than 85% were seen once. Time point specified: pretreatment peripheral blood. The source material was PBMCs, sampled around atezolizumab (anti-PD-L1) treatment. The origin of the receptors is a woman aged 60-70 years with urothelial cancer.

The rearrangement uses TRBV5-6 and TRBJ1-2, with 7 bases aligning to TRBD1. V trimming: 4 bases; J trimming: 0 bases; junction bases outside the gene matches: 3. CDR1 and CDR2 from the germline V gene are SGHDT and YYEEEE. The CDR3 covers 14 residues. The CDR3 sequence is CASSEQGTNYGYTF. Written as DNA, the CDR3 is TGTGCCAGCAGCGAACAGGGGACTAACTATGGCTACACCTTC.

The chain combines TRBV7-2 with TRBJ2-1, with 16 nucleotides matching TRBD2. Germline lookup yields CDR1 SGHTA and CDR2 FQGNSA. This CDR3 spans 18 amino acids. The trim removed 1 base at V and 10 bases at J, leaving 10 bases unmatched. The CDR3 DNA follows: TGTGCCAGCAGCTTAGTACCCGGGACTAGCGGGAGGGCGGGGGAGCAGTTCTTC. It yields the protein CASSLVPGTSGRAGEQFF.

The chain recombines TRBV4-1 with TRBJ1-6; the match to TRBD1 covers 8 bases. This CDR3 is built from 14 residues. Germline CDR1 reads MGHRA; CDR2 reads YSYEKL. V lost 4 bases, J lost 7 bases, and 3 bases stayed unmatched. CDR3 region: CASSRQGMNSPLHF. CDR3 nucleotide sequence: TGCGCCAGCAGCCGACAGGGGATGAATTCACCCCTCCACTTT.

The genes are TRBV18 and TRBJ1-2; TRBD1 matches 7 bases. This CDR3 has 14 amino acids. The V gene end was trimmed by 6 bases and the J gene end by 5 bases; junction bases not matched to a gene: 9. The germline V gene encodes CDR1 KGHSH and CDR2 LQKENI. The CDR3 nucleotides are TGTGCCAGCTCCCCTCCGACAGGGTGGTATGGCTACACCTTC. It specifies CASSPPTGWYGYTF.

The chain joins TRBV9 to TRBJ2-3; TRBD2 might be the D (5 bases). The ends were cut back, 3 bases at V and 3 bases at J, with 20 bases in the middle. This CDR3 has 17 amino acids. Germline values: CDR1 SGDLS, CDR2 YYNGEE. The CDR3 region is CASSARFGGERTDTQYF. Written as DNA, the CDR3 is TGTGCCAGCAGCGCCCGATTCGGAGGAGAGAGAACAGATACGCAGTATTTT.

The gene calls are TRBV7-8 and TRBJ2-7; 7 bases agree with TRBD1. V shed 4 bases and J 2 bases; nucleotides not matched to a gene: 11. Germline-derived CDR1 and CDR2 are SGHVS and FQNEAQ. The CDR3 spans 16 residues. CDR3 loop: CASSSRGSDRPYEQYF. The DNA for the CDR3 is TGTGCCAGCAGCTCTAGAGGATCGGACAGGCCCTACGAGCAGTACTTC.

The J gene is TRBJ2-1, the V gene TRBV11-2; tentative D call: TRBD2 (6 bases). The V gene lost 2 bases and the J gene lost 4 bases, with 15 bases spanning the gap. This CDR3 is built from 16 residues. Germline-derived CDR1 and CDR2 are SGHAT and FQNNGV. CDR3 protein: CASSLFQGGHYNEQFF. For the CDR3, the DNA is TGTGCCAGCAGCTTATTCCAGGGAGGTCATTACAATGAGCAGTTCTTC.

The J gene is TRBJ2-5, the V gene TRBV29-1, with a tentative D call TRBD1 (5 bases). V was pared by 3 bases and J by 1 base, with 12 bases between. The CDR3 contains 14 residues. Germline V lookup: CDR1 SQVTM, CDR2 ANQGSEA. The CDR3 here is CSVDFGAIQETQYF. The CDR3 DNA is TGCAGCGTTGACTTTGGGGCTATCCAAGAGACCCAGTACTTC.

The CDR3 bases are TGTGCCAGCAGCCCCCCCGGGGAGCGGGACTACGAGCAGTACTTC. Translation: CASSPPGERDYEQYF. The chain joins TRBV13 to TRBJ2-7; 7 bases agree with TRBD2. Germline trimming cut 5 bases from V and 3 bases from J; bases unmatched to any gene: 10. Germline loops: CDR1 PRHDT, CDR2 FYEKMQ (reference sequence). The CDR3 is 15 amino acids. Supplemented by reference TRBV13 and TRBJ2-7, the full variable domain reads AAGVIQSPRHLIKEKRETATLKCYPIPRHDTVYWYQQGPGQDPQFLISFYEKMQSDKGSIPDRFSAQQFSDYHSELNMSSLELGDSALYFCASSPPGERDYEQYFGPGTRLTVT.

This clone was counted once. The chain carries TRBV29-1 and TRBJ2-7, with TRBD2 identical over 7 bases. From germline, CDR1 is SQVTM and CDR2 ANQGSEA. The CDR3 contains 14 residues. V lost 5 bases and J lost 0; bases outside the gene matches: 7. This chain's CDR3 is CSVRRASGSYEQYF. The CDR3 region has the DNA TGCAGCGTTCGCCGGGCTAGCGGCTCCTACGAGCAGTACTTC.

This clone has more than one count but fewer than ten. The J gene is TRBJ2-7, the V gene TRBV7-9; 10 bases match TRBD1. This CDR3 contains 15 residues. The trim removed 1 base at V and 3 bases at J, leaving 3 bases unmatched. The germline gives CDR1 SEHNR, CDR2 FQNEAQ (reference sequence). This CDR3 is CASSLVDRGFYEQYF. The CDR3 DNA reads TGTGCCAGCAGCTTAGTGGACAGGGGGTTCTACGAGCAGTACTTC.

The chain employs TRBV7-3 and TRBJ2-1; 12 positions match TRBD2. The trim removed 5 bases at V and 7 bases at J, leaving 6 bases unmatched. Germline loops: CDR1 SGHTA, CDR2 FQGTGA. CDR3 length: 15 amino acids. The CDR3 DNA follows: TGTGCCAGCAGCCTGGGACTAGCGGGTAGTAATGAGCAGTTCTTC. This translates into CASSLGLAGSNEQFF.

V usage is TRBV28 and J usage is TRBJ1-2; 8 positions match TRBD1. V shed 7 bases, J shed 8 bases, and the junction held 9 bases outside the gene matches. The CDR3 length is 13 residues. Germline CDR1 and CDR2: MDHEN and SYDVKM. The CDR3 nucleotides are TGTGCCAGCACAGTTAACAGGGGGTGGGGCTACACCTTC. Residues: CASTVNRGWGYTF.

This clone appeared a few times. The chain has TRBV7-2 and TRBJ2-6, with 7 bases identical to TRBD2. V was clipped by 1 base and J by 7 bases; unmatched bases: 1. There are 14 residues in the CDR3. The germline gives CDR1 SGHTA, CDR2 FQGNSA. This CDR3 reads CASSLGGSANVLTF. The CDR3 bases are TGTGCCAGCAGCTTAGGCGGGAGCGCCAACGTCCTGACTTTC.

DNA for the CDR3: TGTGCCAGCATCGACCTTAGCGGGAGTGGGGAGACCCAGTACTTC. It yields the protein CASIDLSGSGETQYF. V usage is TRBV6-5 and J usage is TRBJ2-5; TRBD2 matches at 9 bases. The V gene end was trimmed by 7 bases and the J gene end by 5 bases; junction bases not matched to a gene: 11. CDR3 length equals 15 residues. Germline values: CDR1 MNHEY, CDR2 SVGAGI.

The chain has TRBV5-1 and TRBJ1-5; 11 bases line up with TRBD1. The germline V gene encodes CDR1 SGHRS and CDR2 YFSETQ. The V segment lost 4 bases and the J segment 8 bases; nucleotides outside the gene matches: 5. The CDR3 is 14 amino acids. CDR3 residues: CASSLGTGGEPQHF. The CDR3 nucleotides are TGCGCCAGCAGCCTGGGGACAGGGGGTGAGCCCCAGCATTTT. Variable domain in full (rest from reference TRBV5-1 and TRBJ1-5): KAGVTQTPRYLIKTRGQQVTLSCSPISGHRSVSWYQQTPGQGLQFLFEYFSETQRNKGNFPGRFSGRQFSNSRSEMNVSTLELGDSALYLCASSLGTGGEPQHFGDGTRLSIL.